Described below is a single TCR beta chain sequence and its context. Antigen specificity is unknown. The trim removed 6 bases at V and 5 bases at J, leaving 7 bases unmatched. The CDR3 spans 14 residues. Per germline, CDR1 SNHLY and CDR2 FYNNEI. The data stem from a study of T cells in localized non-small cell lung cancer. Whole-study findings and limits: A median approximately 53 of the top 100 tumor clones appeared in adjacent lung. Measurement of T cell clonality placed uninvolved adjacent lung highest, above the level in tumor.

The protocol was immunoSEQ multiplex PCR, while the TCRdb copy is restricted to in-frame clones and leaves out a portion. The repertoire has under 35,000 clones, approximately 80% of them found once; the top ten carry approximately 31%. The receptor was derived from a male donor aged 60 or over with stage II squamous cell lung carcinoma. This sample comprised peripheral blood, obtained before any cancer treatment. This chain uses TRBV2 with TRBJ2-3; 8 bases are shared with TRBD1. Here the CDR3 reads CASSQTGVGDTQYF. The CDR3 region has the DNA TGTGCCAGCAGCCAGACAGGGGTGGGAGATACGCAGTATTTT.